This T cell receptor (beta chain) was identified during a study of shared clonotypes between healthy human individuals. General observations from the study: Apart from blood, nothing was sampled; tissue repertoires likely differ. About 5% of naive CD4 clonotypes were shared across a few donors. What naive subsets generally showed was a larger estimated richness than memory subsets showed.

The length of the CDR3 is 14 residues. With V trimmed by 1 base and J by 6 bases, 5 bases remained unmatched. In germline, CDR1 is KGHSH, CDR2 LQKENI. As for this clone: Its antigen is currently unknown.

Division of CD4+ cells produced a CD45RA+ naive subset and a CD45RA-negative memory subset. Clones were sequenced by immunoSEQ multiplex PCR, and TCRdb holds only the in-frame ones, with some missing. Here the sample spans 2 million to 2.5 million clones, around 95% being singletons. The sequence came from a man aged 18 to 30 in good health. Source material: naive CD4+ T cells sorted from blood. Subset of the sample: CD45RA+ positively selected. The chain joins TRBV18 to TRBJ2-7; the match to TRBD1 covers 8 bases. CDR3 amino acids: CASSPLDRGTEQYF. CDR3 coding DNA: TGTGCCAGCTCACCACTAGACAGGGGAACCGAGCAGTACTTC. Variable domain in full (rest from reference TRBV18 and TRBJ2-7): NAGVMQNPRHLVRRRGQEARLRCSPMKGHSHVYWYRQLPEEGLKFMVYLQKENIIDESGMPKERFSAEFPKEGPSILRIQQVVRGDSAAYFCASSPLDRGTEQYFGPGTRLTVT.